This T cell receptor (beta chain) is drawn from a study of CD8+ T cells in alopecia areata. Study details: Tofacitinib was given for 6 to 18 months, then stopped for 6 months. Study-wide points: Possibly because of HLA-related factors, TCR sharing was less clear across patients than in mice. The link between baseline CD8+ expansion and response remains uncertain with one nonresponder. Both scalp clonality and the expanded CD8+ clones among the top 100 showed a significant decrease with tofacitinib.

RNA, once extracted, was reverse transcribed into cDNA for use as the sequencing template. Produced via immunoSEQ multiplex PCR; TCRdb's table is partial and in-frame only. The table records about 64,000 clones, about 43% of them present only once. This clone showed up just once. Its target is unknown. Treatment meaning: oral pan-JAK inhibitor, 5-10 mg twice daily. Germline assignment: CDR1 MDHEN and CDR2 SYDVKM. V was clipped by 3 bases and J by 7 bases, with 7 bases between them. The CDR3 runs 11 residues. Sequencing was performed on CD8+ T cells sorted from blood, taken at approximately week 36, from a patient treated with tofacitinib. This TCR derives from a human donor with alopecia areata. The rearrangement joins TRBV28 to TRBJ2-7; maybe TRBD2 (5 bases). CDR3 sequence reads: CASSFEREQYF. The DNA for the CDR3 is TGTGCCAGCAGTTTCGAGCGGGAGCAGTACTTC.